This T cell receptor (beta chain) was recovered during a study of T-cell reconstitution after alpha-beta-depleted transplantation in children. The CDR3 has 13 amino acids. Germline CDR1 reads MDHEN; CDR2 reads SYDVKM. With 5 bases removed from V and 7 bases from J, the gap between germline ends came to 14 bases. Construction of the TCRbeta library involved unique molecular identifiers. MiXCR, applied by TCRdb to the PCR reads, yields one record per CDR3 protein. The sample consists of some 200,000 distinct CDR3 sequences, more than 12% of them appearing once. In this sample, this clonotype turned up many times.

The receptor was isolated from a human donor who donated a stem cell graft to a child with acute lymphoblastic leukemia. This chain joins TRBV28 and TRBJ1-1, with unresolved D. The input for sequencing was PBMCs from the stem cell graft donor, taken from the stem cell graft. Written as DNA, the CDR3 is TGTGCCAGCAGTCACCCAAAACTCATTGAAGCTTTCTTT. Protein sequence: CASSHPKLIEAFF.